This TCR beta chain was documented in a study of blood T cell repertoires in COVID-19. Looking at the study overall: Acute-phase and convalescent COVID-19 samples originated in the United States, Italy and Spain.

Authors' processing steps: Reference gene primers were amplified, and this amplification served to estimate nucleated cell counts. Sequenced by immunoSEQ multiplex PCR; TCRdb stores in-frame clones only, minus some. That table furnishes V, J and clone size, whereas the DNA furnished D and trimming. The profile shows about 14,000 clones, approximately 82% of them singletons. This TCR derives from a woman aged 45-65 years with active or convalescent COVID-19. The source material was peripheral blood.

The CDR3 DNA reads as TGTGCCAGCAGTTTAGTGACTAGCGTGATAGATAGTGAGCAGTTCTTC. It translates to CASSLVTSVIDSEQFF. The chain recombines TRBV27 with TRBJ2-1; 8 nucleotides align to TRBD2. Unmatched junction bases numbered 12, after V lost 2 bases and J lost 9 bases. From germline, CDR1 is MNHEY and CDR2 SMNVEV (reference sequence). The CDR3 runs to 16 residues.